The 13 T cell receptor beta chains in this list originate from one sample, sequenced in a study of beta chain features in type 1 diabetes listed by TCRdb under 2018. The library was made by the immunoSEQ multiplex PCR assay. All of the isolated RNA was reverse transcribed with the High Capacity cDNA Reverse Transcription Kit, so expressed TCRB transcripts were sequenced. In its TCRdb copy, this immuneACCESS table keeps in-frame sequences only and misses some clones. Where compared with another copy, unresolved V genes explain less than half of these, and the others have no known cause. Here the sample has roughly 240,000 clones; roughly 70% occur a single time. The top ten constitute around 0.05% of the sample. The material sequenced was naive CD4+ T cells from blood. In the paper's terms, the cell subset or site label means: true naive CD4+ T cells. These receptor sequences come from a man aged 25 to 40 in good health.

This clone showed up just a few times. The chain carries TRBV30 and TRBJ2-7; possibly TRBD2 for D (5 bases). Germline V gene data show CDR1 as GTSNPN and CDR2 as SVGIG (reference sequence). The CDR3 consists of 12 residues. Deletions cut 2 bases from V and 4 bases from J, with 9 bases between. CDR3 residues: CAWSKGRYEQYF. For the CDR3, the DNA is TGTGCCTGGAGTAAAGGGAGATACGAGCAGTACTTC.

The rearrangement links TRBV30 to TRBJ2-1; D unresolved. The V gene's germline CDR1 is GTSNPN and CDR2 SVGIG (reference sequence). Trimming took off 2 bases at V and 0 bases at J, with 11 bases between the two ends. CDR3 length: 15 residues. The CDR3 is CAWSTQQSSYNEQFF. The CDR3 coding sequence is TGTGCCTGGAGTACCCAACAGAGCTCCTACAATGAGCAGTTCTTC. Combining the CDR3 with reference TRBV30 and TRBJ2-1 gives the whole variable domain SQTIHQWPATLVQPVGSPLSLECTVEGTSNPNLYWYRQAAGRGLQLLFYSVGIGQISSEVPQNLSASRPQDRQFILSSKKLLLSDSGFYLCAWSTQQSSYNEQFFGPGTRLTVL.

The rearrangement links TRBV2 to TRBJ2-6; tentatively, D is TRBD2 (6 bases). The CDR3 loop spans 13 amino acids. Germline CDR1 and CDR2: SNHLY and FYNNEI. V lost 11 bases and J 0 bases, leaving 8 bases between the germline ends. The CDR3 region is CAQAGSGANVLTF. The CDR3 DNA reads TGTGCCCAAGCGGGCTCTGGGGCCAACGTCCTGACTTTC.

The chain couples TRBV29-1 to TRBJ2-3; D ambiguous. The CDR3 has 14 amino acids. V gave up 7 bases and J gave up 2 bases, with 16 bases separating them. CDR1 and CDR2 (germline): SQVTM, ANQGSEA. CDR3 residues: CSGSRLLVTDTQYF. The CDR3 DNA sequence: TGCAGCGGGTCCCGGCTCCTGGTCACAGATACGCAGTATTTT.

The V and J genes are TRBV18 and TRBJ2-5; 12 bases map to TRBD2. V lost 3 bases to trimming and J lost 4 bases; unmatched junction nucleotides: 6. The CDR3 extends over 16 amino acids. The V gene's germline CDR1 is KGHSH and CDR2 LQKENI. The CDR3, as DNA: TGTGCCAGCTCACCGGGACTAGCGGGTGCGGGAGAGACCCAGTACTTC. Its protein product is CASSPGLAGAGETQYF.

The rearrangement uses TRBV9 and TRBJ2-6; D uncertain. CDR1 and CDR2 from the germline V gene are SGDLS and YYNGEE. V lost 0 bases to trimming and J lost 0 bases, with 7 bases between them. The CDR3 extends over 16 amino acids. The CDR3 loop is CASSVDENSGANVLTF. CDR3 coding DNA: TGTGCCAGCAGCGTAGACGAAAACTCTGGGGCCAACGTCCTGACTTTC.

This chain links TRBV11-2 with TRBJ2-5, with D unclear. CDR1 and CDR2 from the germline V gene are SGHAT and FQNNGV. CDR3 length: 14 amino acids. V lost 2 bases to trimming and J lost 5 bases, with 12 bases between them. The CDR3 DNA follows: TGTGCCAGCAGCTTATCAACAGTTAAGGAGACCCAGTACTTC. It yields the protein CASSLSTVKETQYF.

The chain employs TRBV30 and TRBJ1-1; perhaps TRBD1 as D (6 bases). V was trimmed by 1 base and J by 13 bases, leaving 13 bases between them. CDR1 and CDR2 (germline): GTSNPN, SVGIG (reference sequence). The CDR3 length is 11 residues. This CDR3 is CAWSENRDIFF. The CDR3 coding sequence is TGTGCCTGGAGTGAGAACAGGGACATTTTCTTT.

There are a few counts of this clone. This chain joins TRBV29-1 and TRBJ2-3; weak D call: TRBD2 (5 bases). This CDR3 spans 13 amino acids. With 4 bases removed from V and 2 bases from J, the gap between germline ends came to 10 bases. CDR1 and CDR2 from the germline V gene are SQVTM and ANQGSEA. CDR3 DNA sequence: TGCAGCGTTGGACGGAGGAACACAGATACGCAGTATTTT. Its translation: CSVGRRNTDTQYF.

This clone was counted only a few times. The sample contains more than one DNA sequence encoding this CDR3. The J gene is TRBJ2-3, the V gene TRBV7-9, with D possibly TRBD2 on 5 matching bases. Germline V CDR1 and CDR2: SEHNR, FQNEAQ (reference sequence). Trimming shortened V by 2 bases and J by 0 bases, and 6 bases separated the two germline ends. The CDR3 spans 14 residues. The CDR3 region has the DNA TGTGCCAGCAGCTTATCGGGGAGCACAGATACGCAGTATTTT. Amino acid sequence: CASSLSGSTDTQYF. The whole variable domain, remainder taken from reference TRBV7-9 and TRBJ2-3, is DTGVSQNPRHKITKRGQNVTFRCDPISEHNRLYWYRQTLGQGPEFLTYFQNEAQLEKSRLLSDRFSAERPKGSFSTLEIQRTEQGDSAMYLCASSLSGSTDTQYFGPGTRLTVL.

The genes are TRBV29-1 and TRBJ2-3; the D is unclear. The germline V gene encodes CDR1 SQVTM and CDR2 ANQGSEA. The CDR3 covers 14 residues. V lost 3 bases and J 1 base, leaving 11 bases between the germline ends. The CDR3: CSVDRRLGTDTQYF. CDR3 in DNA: TGCAGCGTTGACCGACGCCTCGGCACAGATACGCAGTATTTT.

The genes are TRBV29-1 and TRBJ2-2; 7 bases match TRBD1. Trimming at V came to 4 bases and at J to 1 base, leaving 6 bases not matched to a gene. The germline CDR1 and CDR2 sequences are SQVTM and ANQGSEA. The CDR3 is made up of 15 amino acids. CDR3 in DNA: TGCAGCGTTGTAAAGCGACAGGGGAACACCGGGGAGCTGTTTTTT. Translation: CSVVKRQGNTGELFF.

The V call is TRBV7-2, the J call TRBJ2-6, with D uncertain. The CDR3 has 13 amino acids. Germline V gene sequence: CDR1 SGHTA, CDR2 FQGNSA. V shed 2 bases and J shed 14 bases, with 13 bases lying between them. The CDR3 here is CASSLMGAPILTF. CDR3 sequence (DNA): TGTGCCAGCAGCTTAATGGGTGCCCCCATCCTGACTTTC.